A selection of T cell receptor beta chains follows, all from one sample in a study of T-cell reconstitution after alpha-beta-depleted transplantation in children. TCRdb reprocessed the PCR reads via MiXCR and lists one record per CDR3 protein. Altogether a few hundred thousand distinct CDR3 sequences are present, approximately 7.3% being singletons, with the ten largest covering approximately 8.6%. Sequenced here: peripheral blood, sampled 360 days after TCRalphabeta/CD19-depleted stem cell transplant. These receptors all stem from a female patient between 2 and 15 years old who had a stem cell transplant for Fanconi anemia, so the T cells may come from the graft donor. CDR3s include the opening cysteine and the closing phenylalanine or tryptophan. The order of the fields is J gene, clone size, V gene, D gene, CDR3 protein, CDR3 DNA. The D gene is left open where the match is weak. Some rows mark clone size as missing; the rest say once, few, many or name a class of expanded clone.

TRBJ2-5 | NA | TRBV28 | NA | CASSLPLRGKETQYF | TGTGCCAGCAGTTTACCTCTAAGGGGGAAAGAGACCCAGTACTTC
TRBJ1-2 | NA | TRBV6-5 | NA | CASSYENRGVKGYTF | TGTGCCAGCAGTTACGAAAACCGGGGGGTTAAGGGCTACACCTTC
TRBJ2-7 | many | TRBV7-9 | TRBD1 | CASSPSGTGDYEQYF | TGTGCCAGCAGCCCTTCCGGGACAGGGGACTACGAGCAGTACTTC
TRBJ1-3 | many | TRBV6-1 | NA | CASNLGSIIYF | TGTGCCAGCAATCTGGGGAGTATCATATATTTT
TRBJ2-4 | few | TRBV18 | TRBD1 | CASSPGTGGNIQYF | TGTGCCAGCTCACCCGGGACAGGGGGAAACATTCAGTACTTC
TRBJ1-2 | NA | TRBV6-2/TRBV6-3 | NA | CATTRIQGSGYTF | TGTGCCACCACCAGAATACAGGGATCTGGCTACACCTTC
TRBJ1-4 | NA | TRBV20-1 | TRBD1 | CSAIQGARAEKLFF | TGCAGTGCTATACAGGGGGCGCGGGCCGAAAAACTGTTTTTT
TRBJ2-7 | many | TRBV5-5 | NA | CASSLTVTRYEQYF | TGTGCCAGCAGCTTGACGGTAACACGCTACGAGCAGTACTTC
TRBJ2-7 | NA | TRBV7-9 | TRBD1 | CASNPTPGQGAGEQYF | TGTGCCAGCAACCCCACCCCGGGACAGGGGGCGGGGGAGCAGTACTTC
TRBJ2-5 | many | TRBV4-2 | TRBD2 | CASSQVPAGTDVETQYF | TGTGCCAGCAGCCAAGTACCAGCGGGGACCGATGTGGAGACCCAGTACTTC
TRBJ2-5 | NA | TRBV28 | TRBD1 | CASGFQGARPETQYF | TGTGCCAGCGGGTTCCAGGGGGCGCGACCTGAGACCCAGTACTTC
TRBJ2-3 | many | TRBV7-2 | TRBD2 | CASSWGTSWGTDTQYF | TGTGCCAGCAGCTGGGGGACTAGCTGGGGCACAGATACGCAGTATTTT
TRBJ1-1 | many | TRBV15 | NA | CATRDRQLNTEAFF | TGTGCCACCAGGGACCGACAGTTGAACACTGAAGCTTTCTTT
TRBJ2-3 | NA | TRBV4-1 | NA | CASSQKDSASTDTQYF | TGCGCCAGCAGCCAAAAAGACAGCGCTAGCACAGATACGCAGTATTTT
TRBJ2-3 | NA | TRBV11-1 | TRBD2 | CASSPITAPGGDTQYF | TGTGCCAGCAGCCCAATAACGGCCCCGGGAGGAGATACGCAGTATTTT